A selection of T cell receptor beta chains follows, all from one sample in a study of cytotoxic CD8 clonotypes in ibrutinib-treated CLL. Generated by immunoSEQ multiplex PCR, the TCRdb table keeps only in-frame clones and is missing some. The data show approximately 300,000 clones, around four fifths seen once. The specimen was PBMCs, collected before ibrutinib treatment. The source of these receptors is a human donor with chronic lymphocytic leukemia. The CDR3 runs from the conserved cysteine through the conserved F or W. A D gene is named only where the DNA matches it firmly. Clone size is given for some rows only: seen once, a few or many times, or a class if the clone is expanded.

V	size	D	J	CDR3	DNA
TRBV7-9	.	.	TRBJ2-1	CASIAGRASYNEQFF	TGTGCCAGCATCGCGGGTAGAGCCTCCTACAATGAGCAGTTCTTC
TRBV16	.	.	TRBJ1-5	CASSHGPTDQPQHF	TGTGCCAGCAGCCATGGCCCTACAGATCAGCCCCAGCATTTT
TRBV4-3	.	TRBD2	TRBJ2-1	CASSQGSMWEGPNEQFF	TGCGCCAGCAGCCAAGGGTCTATGTGGGAGGGCCCTAATGAGCAGTTCTTC
TRBV15	.	.	TRBJ1-5	CATSREGVSNQPQHF	TGTGCCACCAGCAGAGAAGGGGTTAGCAATCAGCCCCAGCATTTT
TRBV27	.	TRBD2	TRBJ2-7	CASSFSGRAYEQYF	TGTGCCAGCAGTTTTAGCGGGAGGGCCTACGAGCAGTACTTC
TRBV7-3	.	TRBD2	TRBJ2-1	CASSLGPRSAGGLNEQFF	TGTGCCAGCAGCCTGGGCCCTAGATCGGCGGGAGGCCTAAATGAGCAGTTCTTC
TRBV4-2	.	.	TRBJ1-3	CASSRTSGNTIYF	TGTGCCAGCAGCCGGACTTCTGGAAACACCATATATTTT
TRBV9	.	.	TRBJ2-7	CASSDGTPSYEQYF	TGTGCCAGCAGCGACGGGACACCCTCCTACGAGCAGTACTTC
TRBV19	.	.	TRBJ1-2	CATRVRDTHLPNYGYTF	TGTGCCACCAGGGTCCGGGACACACATTTACCTAACTATGGCTACACCTTC
TRBV29-1	once	TRBD1	TRBJ2-4	CSERTGNIQYF	TGCAGCGAAAGGACAGGAAACATTCAGTACTTC
TRBV5-1	.	TRBD2	TRBJ2-7	CASSASSGSVHEQYF	TGCGCCAGCAGCGCCTCTAGCGGGAGTGTCCACGAGCAGTACTTC
TRBV6-5	.	.	TRBJ1-3	CASMNSFSGNTIYF	TGTGCCAGCATGAACAGTTTCTCTGGAAACACCATATATTTT
TRBV11-3	.	.	TRBJ2-5	CASSPRTESETQYF	TGTGCCAGCAGCCCACGGACAGAGTCAGAGACCCAGTACTTC
TRBV11-3	.	.	TRBJ2-1	CASSSGHLYEQFF	TGTGCCAGCAGTTCCGGTCATTTATACGAGCAGTTCTTC
TRBV7-7	few	.	TRBJ2-2	CASSLQGRDTGELFF	TGTGCTAGCAGCTTACAGGGAAGGGACACCGGGGAGCTGTTTTTT
TRBV4-2	.	.	TRBJ1-1	CASSQGTAPLGTEAFF	TGTGCCAGCAGCCAAGGGACAGCCCCATTGGGCACTGAAGCTTTCTTT
TRBV5-8	.	.	TRBJ1-5	CASSFSDAEWIRNQPQHF	TGTGCCAGCAGCTTTTCTGACGCCGAATGGATTCGCAATCAGCCCCAGCATTTT
TRBV11-2	.	TRBD1	TRBJ2-1	CASSHRQGAYNEQFF	TGTGCCAGCAGCCACAGACAGGGGGCCTACAATGAGCAGTTCTTC
TRBV2	.	TRBD1	TRBJ2-5	CASSPLVDRGYRETQYF	TGTGCCAGCAGTCCCCTGGTGGACAGGGGGTATCGAGAGACCCAGTACTTC
TRBV4-1	.	TRBD2	TRBJ2-3	CASSQPAGGIRTDTQYF	TGCGCCAGCAGCCAGCCAGCGGGAGGGATTCGCACAGATACGCAGTATTTT
TRBV6-6	.	.	TRBJ2-7	CASSYLDLYEQYF	TGTGCCAGCAGTTACTTGGATCTCTACGAGCAGTACTTC
TRBV7-8	.	.	TRBJ2-5	CASSFRVRETQYF	TGTGCCAGCAGCTTCAGGGTTCGAGAGACCCAGTACTTC
TRBV6-5	.	TRBD2	TRBJ2-7	CASSYTSVTYEQYF	TGTGCCAGCAGTTACACTAGCGTTACCTACGAGCAGTACTTC
TRBV4-2	.	TRBD1	TRBJ2-5	CASSQGQGEETQYF	TGTGCCAGCAGCCAAGGTCAGGGGGAAGAGACCCAGTACTTC
TRBV28	.	TRBD2	TRBJ2-4	CASRGLAAMVNIQYF	TGTGCCAGCAGGGGACTAGCGGCGATGGTTAACATTCAGTACTTC
TRBV28	many	.	TRBJ2-1	CASSLAGRPYNEQFF	TGTGCCAGCAGTTTAGCGGGAAGGCCATACAATGAGCAGTTCTTC
TRBV5-4	.	.	TRBJ2-7	CASSLGQSSYEQYF	TGTGCCAGCAGCTTGGGACAGAGCTCCTACGAGCAGTACTTC
TRBV12-2	.	.	TRBJ1-1	CASRFEGPCGGKDTEAFF	TGTGCAAGTCGCTTTGAGGGCCCTTGTGGGGGGAAGGACACTGAAGCTTTCTTT
TRBV14	.	TRBD2	TRBJ2-1	CASSPIGLAGGHTYNEQFF	TGTGCCAGCAGCCCCATCGGGCTAGCGGGAGGGCATACCTACAATGAGCAGTTCTTC